The 10 T cell receptor beta chains in this list originate from one sample, sequenced in a study of technical replicates of blood from a few donors. The method was immunoSEQ multiplex PCR; TCRdb's version includes in-frame clones alone and lacks a portion of them. Here the sample spans fewer than 85,000 clones, roughly 96% being singletons. The sample consisted of T cells isolated from PBMCs. These receptor sequences come from a human donor in good health.

V and J are TRBV6-1 and TRBJ1-5, with 7 bases matching TRBD1. The germline V gene encodes CDR1 MNHNS and CDR2 SASEGT. The CDR3 covers 13 residues. V trimming: 7 bases; J trimming: 6 bases; junction bases outside the gene matches: 6. The CDR3 DNA sequence: TGTGCCAGCAATATACAGGGGCCTCAGCCCCAGCATTTT. Protein: CASNIQGPQPQHF.

DNA for the CDR3: TGCGCCAGCAGCTCAGGGAAATCCTACGAGCAGTACTTC. Its translation is CASSSGKSYEQYF. The V call is TRBV5-1, the J call TRBJ2-7, with a weak D call TRBD1 (5 bases). This CDR3 is 13 amino acids long. Trimming shortened V by 3 bases and J by 1 base, and 8 bases separated the two germline ends. Germline loops: CDR1 SGHRS, CDR2 YFSETQ.

Here the CDR3 DNA reads TGCGCCAGCAGTCCTCCGGACAGGGGGCGGACAGATACGCAGTATTTT. This codes for CASSPPDRGRTDTQYF. The chain uses TRBV23-1 and TRBJ2-3; 11 bases match TRBD1. TRBV23-1 is assigned to the ORF class and has an uncertain function. The CDR3 covers 16 residues. V shed 4 bases and J 3 bases; nucleotides not matched to a gene: 6.

Note on this clone: Other DNA sequences in the same sample also yield this CDR3. The rearrangement links TRBV28 to TRBJ1-2; 9 bases map to TRBD1. Looked up from germline, CDR1 is MDHEN and CDR2 is SYDVKM. V was pared by 2 bases and J by 2 bases, with 0 bases of the junction left unmatched. The CDR3 consists of 14 residues. The DNA of the CDR3 is TGTGCCAGCAGTTTAGGACAGGGGAACTATGGCTACACCTTC. Residues: CASSLGQGNYGYTF.

The rearrangement uses TRBV25-1 and TRBJ1-1, with 7 bases identical to TRBD1. V lost 3 bases to trimming and J lost 5 bases; unmatched junction nucleotides: 9. The CDR3 sequence is 15 residues long. The germline CDR1 and CDR2 sequences are MGHDK and SYGVNS. CDR3 DNA sequence: TGTGCCAGCAGTGATAAGACAGGGTCTAGGACTGAAGCTTTCTTT. This translates into CASSDKTGSRTEAFF.

The rearrangement links TRBV5-6 to TRBJ2-7; maybe TRBD1 (5 bases). This CDR3 spans 15 amino acids. The germline CDR1 and CDR2 sequences are SGHDT and YYEEEE. V dropped 2 bases and J dropped 0 bases, with 12 bases sitting between them. The CDR3 region has the DNA TGTGCCAGCAGCTTATACAGGCGCCGCTCCTACGAGCAGTACTTC. Translation: CASSLYRRRSYEQYF.

This clone was found a few times. This chain links TRBV4-2 with TRBJ1-4; D is unclear. CDR3 length: 16 amino acids. The germline V gene has CDR1 LGHNA and CDR2 YNFKEQ. The V end was cut by 1 base, the J end by 3 bases, with 12 bases between. The CDR3, as DNA: TGTGCCAGCAGCCAAGGACGGGAACCCCCTAATGAAAAACTGTTTTTT. This translates into CASSQGREPPNEKLFF.

This chain connects TRBV28 to TRBJ2-2; D is undetermined. V was clipped by 4 bases and J by 0 bases, with 3 bases between them. Germline V gene sequence: CDR1 MDHEN, CDR2 SYDVKM. There are 13 residues in the CDR3. The CDR3 spells CASSSSNTGELFF. The CDR3 DNA is TGTGCCAGCAGTTCCTCGAACACCGGGGAGCTGTTTTTT. Looking up the rest from reference TRBV28 and TRBJ2-2 gives the full variable domain: DVKVTQSSRYLVKRTGEKVFLECVQDMDHENMFWYRQDPGLGLRLIYFSYDVKMKEKGDIPEGYSVSREKKERFSLILESASTNQTSMYLCASSSSNTGELFFGEGSRLTVL.

The rearrangement links TRBV11-3 to TRBJ1-1; maybe TRBD1 (6 bases). Trimming removed 5 bases from V and 5 bases from J, with 18 bases in between. Germline V CDR1 and CDR2: SGHNT, YENEEA. There are 15 residues in the CDR3. The CDR3 region is CASSLIQGDGTEAFF. The CDR3 DNA is TGTGCCAGCAGCCTGATACAGGGCGATGGTACTGAAGCTTTCTTT.

The rearrangement links TRBV11-3 to TRBJ2-2; D may be TRBD1 (6 bases). Germline values: CDR1 SGHNT, CDR2 YENEEA. The CDR3 is 17 amino acids. V was cut by 4 bases and J by 5 bases, with 20 bases left in between. The CDR3, as DNA: TGTGCCAGCAGCTCCTTTAACCGGGACACCCAAACCGGGGAGCTGTTTTTT. This sequence encodes CASSSFNRDTQTGELFF.